A selection of T cell receptor beta chains follows, all from one sample in a study of blood T cells in healthy people across ages. TCRdb processed the 5' RACE reads anew with MiXCR; each CDR3 protein has one entry. The table shows 450,000 to 600,000 distinct CDR3 sequences, with about 29% occurring only once. These data are also associated with another study on T cells of mothers and their children.

The sequencing sample was made of blood. These receptors were taken from a boy between 2 and 15 years old in good health. Both conserved end residues are part of each CDR3. Fields, in order: D gene, V gene, J gene, clone size, CDR3 protein. A D gene is named only where the DNA matches it firmly. Clone size is shown for a subset of rows, as once, few, many or a class of expanded clone.

>TRBD1|TRBV13|TRBJ1-1|few
CASSQSGGGLNTEAFF
>TRBD1|TRBV27|-|-
CASSLIGGTGFYEQYF
>-|TRBV6-5|TRBJ1-4|-
CASSYSGGNEKLFF
>TRBD2|TRBV20-1|TRBJ2-1|-
CSAIAGHSSYNEQFF
>-|TRBV28|TRBJ2-7|-
CASSLSYRAYSYEQYF
>TRBD1|TRBV15|TRBJ2-3|few
CATSRKTGGLTDTQYF
>-|TRBV6-1|TRBJ1-6|few
CASRRQWDSPLHF
>-|TRBV7-9|TRBJ2-2|-
CASSAVGAAGTGELFF
>-|TRBV27|TRBJ1-1|-
CASSLSADWTEAFF
>-|TRBV5-4|-|few
CASSSGHGEYEQYF
>-|TRBV7-3|-|-
CASSLGATSYEQYF
>TRBD2|TRBV4-3|TRBJ2-7|few
CASSQDPGLAGAYEQYF
>-|TRBV6-2/TRBV6-3|TRBJ2-1|-
CASSYSRAGTNEQFF
>-|TRBV7-9|TRBJ2-7|-
CASSPLLGNEQYF
>TRBD2|TRBV7-2|TRBJ2-3|few
CASSLPPGLASDTQYF
>-|TRBV15|TRBJ2-7|few
CATSRAVGNSYEQYF
>-|TRBV5-1|TRBJ1-2|-
CASSRGEGVDGYTF
>-|TRBV7-6|TRBJ2-7|few
CASSLSRNSYEQYF
>-|TRBV7-6|TRBJ2-7|-
CASSPITGVHEQYF
>-|TRBV29-1|TRBJ2-6|few
CSVVGVGQSGANVLTF
>TRBD1|TRBV12-3/TRBV12-4|-|few
CASRGTGSSYEQYF
>-|TRBV25-1|TRBJ2-3|few
CASSPGSGGPTDTQYF
>TRBD1|TRBV5-6|TRBJ1-5|-
CASSWGSGTDSNQPQHF
>-|TRBV7-9|TRBJ2-7|-
CASSLGGTNEQYF
>TRBD1|TRBV6-2/TRBV6-3|TRBJ2-7|few
CASSYTGTGPYEQYF
>-|TRBV6-2/TRBV6-3|TRBJ2-3|-
CASSWGKDTQYF
>-|TRBV6-2/TRBV6-3|TRBJ1-6|-
CASSYSVVRRPSNSPLHF
>TRBD2|TRBV11-2|TRBJ2-1|-
CASSFGLADNEQFF